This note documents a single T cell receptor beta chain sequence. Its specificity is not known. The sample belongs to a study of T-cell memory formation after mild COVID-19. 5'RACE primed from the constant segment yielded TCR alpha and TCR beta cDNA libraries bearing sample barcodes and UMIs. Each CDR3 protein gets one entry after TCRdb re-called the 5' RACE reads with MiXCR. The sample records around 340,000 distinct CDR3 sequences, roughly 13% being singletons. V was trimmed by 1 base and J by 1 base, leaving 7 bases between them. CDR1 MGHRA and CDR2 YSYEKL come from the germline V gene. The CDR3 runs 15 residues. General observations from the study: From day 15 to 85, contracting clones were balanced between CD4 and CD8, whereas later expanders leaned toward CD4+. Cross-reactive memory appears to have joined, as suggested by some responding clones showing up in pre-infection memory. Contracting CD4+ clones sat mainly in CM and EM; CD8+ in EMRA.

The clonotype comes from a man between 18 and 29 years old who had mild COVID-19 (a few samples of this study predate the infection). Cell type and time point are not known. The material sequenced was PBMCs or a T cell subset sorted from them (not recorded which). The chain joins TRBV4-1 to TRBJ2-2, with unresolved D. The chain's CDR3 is CASSQVNQNTGELFF. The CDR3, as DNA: TGCGCCAGCAGCCAAGTTAATCAGAACACCGGGGAGCTGTTTTTT.